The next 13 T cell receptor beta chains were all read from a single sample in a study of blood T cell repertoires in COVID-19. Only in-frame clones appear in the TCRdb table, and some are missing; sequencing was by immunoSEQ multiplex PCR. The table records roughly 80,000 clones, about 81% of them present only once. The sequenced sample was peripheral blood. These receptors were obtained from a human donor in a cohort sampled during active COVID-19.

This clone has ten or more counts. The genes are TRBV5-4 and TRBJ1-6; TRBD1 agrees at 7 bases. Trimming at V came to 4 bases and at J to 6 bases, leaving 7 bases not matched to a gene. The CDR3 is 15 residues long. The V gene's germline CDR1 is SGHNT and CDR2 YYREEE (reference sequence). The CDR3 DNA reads TGTGCCAGCAGCCTTACAGGGGACGGTAATTCACCCCTCCACTTT. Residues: CASSLTGDGNSPLHF.

The CDR3 region has the DNA TGTGCCAGCAGCTTATTAGGGGGCGCGGTTTCACCCCTCCACTTT. This translates into CASSLLGGAVSPLHF. This chain uses TRBV11-2 with TRBJ1-6; 7 nucleotides agree with TRBD1. The CDR3 has 15 residues. The junction had 7 bases not matched to a gene; V was cut back by 2 bases and J by 9 bases. From germline, CDR1 is SGHAT and CDR2 FQNNGV.

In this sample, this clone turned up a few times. The CDR3 sequence is CASSRQVGDEQYF. The CDR3 DNA is TGTGCCAGCAGTCGACAGGTTGGCGACGAGCAGTACTTC. This chain connects TRBV7-3 to TRBJ2-7; TRBD1 might be the D (6 bases). V shed 6 bases and J shed 5 bases, with 14 bases lying between them. The CDR3 has 13 residues. Germline lookup yields CDR1 SGHTA and CDR2 FQGTGA.

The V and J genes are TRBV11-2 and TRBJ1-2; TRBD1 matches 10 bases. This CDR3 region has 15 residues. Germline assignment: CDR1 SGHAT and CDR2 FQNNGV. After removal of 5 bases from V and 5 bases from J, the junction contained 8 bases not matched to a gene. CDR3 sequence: CASSQLRQGAYGYTF. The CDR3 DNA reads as TGTGCCAGCAGCCAACTACGACAGGGGGCATATGGCTACACCTTC. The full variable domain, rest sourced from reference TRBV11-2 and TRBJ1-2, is EAGVAQSPRYKIIEKRQSVAFWCNPISGHATLYWYQQILGQGPKLLIQFQNNGVVDDSQLPKDRFSAERLKGVDSTLKIQPAKLEDSAVYLCASSQLRQGAYGYTFGSGTRLTVV.

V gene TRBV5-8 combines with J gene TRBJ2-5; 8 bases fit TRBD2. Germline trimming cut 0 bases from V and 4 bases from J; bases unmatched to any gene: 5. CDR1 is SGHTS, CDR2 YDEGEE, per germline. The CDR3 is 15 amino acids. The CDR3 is CASSLDGGDGETQYF. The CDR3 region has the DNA TGTGCCAGCAGCTTGGACGGGGGGGACGGAGAGACCCAGTACTTC. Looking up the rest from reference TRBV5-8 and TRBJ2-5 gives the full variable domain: EAGVTQSPTHLIKTRGQQATLRCSPISGHTSVYWYQQALGLGLQFLLWYDEGEERNRGNFPPRFSGRQFPNYSSELNVNALELEDSALYLCASSLDGGDGETQYFGPGTRLLVL.

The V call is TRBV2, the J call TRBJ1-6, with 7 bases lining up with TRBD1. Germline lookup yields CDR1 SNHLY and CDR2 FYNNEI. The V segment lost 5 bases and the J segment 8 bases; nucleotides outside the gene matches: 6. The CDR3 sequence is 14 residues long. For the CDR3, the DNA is TGTGCCAGCAGTCCGAGGACAGGAGATTCACCCCTCCACTTT. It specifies CASSPRTGDSPLHF.

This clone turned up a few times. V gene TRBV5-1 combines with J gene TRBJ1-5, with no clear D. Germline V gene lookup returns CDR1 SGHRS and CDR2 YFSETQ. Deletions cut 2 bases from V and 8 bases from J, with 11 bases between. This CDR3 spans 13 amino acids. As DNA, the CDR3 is TGCGCCAGCAGCTTCGAGGGCTCGGAGCCCCAGCATTTT. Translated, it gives CASSFEGSEPQHF.

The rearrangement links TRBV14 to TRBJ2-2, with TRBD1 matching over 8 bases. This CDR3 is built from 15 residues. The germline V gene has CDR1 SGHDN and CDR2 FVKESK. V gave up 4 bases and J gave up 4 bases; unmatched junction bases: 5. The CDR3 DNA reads TGTGCCAGCAGCCGGACGACAGGGGCCACCGGGGAGCTGTTTTTT. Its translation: CASSRTTGATGELFF.

Here the CDR3 DNA reads TGTGCCAGCAGTCAAAGACTAGCGGGGGGGCCGCAGACCCAGTACTTC. Translated: CASSQRLAGGPQTQYF. The chain combines TRBV6-2 or TRBV6-3 with TRBJ2-5, with 14 bases matching TRBD2. CDR3 size: 16 residues. From germline, CDR1 is MNHEY and CDR2 SVGEGT. The junction had 8 bases not matched to a gene; V was cut back by 5 bases and J by 6 bases.

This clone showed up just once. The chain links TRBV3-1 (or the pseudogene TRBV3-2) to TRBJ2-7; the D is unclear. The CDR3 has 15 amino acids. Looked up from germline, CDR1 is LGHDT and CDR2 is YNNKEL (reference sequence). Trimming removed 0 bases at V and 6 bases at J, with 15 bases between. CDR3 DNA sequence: TGTGCCAGCAGCCAAGATTTCGGAGTAACGGGCGAGCAGTACTTC. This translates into CASSQDFGVTGEQYF.

In DNA, the CDR3 is TGTGCCAGCAGCTCCGATAGGGACAGGGAGGCCTATGGCTACACCTTC. It specifies CASSSDRDREAYGYTF. The V call is TRBV5-4, the J call TRBJ1-2, with 9 bases lining up with TRBD1. Unmatched junction bases numbered 10, after V lost 3 bases and J lost 4 bases. From germline, CDR1 is SGHNT and CDR2 YYREEE (reference sequence). The CDR3 covers 16 residues.

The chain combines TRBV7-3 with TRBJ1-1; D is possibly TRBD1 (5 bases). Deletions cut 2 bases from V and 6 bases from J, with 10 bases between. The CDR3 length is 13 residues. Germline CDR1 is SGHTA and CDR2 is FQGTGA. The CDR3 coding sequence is TGTGCCAGCAGCTTAGTAGGGGTCTCTGAAGCTTTCTTT. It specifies CASSLVGVSEAFF. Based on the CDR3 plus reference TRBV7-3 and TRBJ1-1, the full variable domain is GAGVSQTPSNKVTEKGKYVELRCDPISGHTALYWYRQSLGQGPEFLIYFQGTGAADDSGLPNDRFFAVRPEGSVSTLKIQRTERGDSAVYLCASSLVGVSEAFFGQGTRLTVV.

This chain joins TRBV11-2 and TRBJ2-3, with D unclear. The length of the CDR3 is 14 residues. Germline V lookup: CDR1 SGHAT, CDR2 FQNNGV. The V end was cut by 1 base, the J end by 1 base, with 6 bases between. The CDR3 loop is CASSLARGTDTQYF. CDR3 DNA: TGTGCCAGCAGCTTAGCCCGAGGCACAGATACGCAGTATTTT.